Shown below are 21 T cell receptor beta chains from a single sample sequenced in a study of blood T cell repertoires in COVID-19. Assay: immunoSEQ multiplex PCR; the TCRdb copy retains only in-frame clones and omits some. The sample carries around 270,000 clones, roughly four fifths recorded once. What was sequenced was peripheral blood. The receptors shown here come from a person aged 70 to 85 with COVID-19, enrolled during active disease.

The genes are TRBV3-1 (or the pseudogene TRBV3-2) and TRBJ2-2, with D unresolved. V was shortened by 0 bases and J by 8 bases, with 7 bases between the two germline ends. The CDR3 has 13 amino acids. The germline CDR1 and CDR2 sequences are LGHDT and YNNKEL (reference sequence). Here the CDR3 reads CASSQDLSGELFF. In DNA form, the CDR3 reads TGTGCCAGCAGCCAAGATCTGAGTGGGGAGCTGTTTTTT.

The chain carries TRBV5-1 and TRBJ2-5; D remains ambiguous. Germline V gene data show CDR1 as SGHRS and CDR2 as YFSETQ. V dropped 4 bases and J dropped 5 bases, with 15 bases sitting between them. CDR3 length equals 14 residues. DNA of the CDR3: TGCGCCAGCAGCCCCGGTGCGGTGATTGAGACCCAGTACTTC. Encoded protein: CASSPGAVIETQYF.

The chain uses TRBV14 and TRBJ1-3; no reliable D call. Germline loops: CDR1 SGHDN, CDR2 FVKESK. CDR3 length equals 12 residues. Trimming shortened V by 1 base and J by 10 bases, and 8 bases separated the two germline ends. CDR3: CASSQGPLTIYF. The DNA of the CDR3 is TGTGCCAGCAGCCAAGGGCCTCTGACCATATATTTT.

The chain links TRBV19 to TRBJ2-7; perhaps TRBD1 as D (6 bases). V lost 5 bases and J 3 bases, leaving 14 bases between the germline ends. Germline V gives CDR1 LNHDA, CDR2 SQIVND (reference sequence). There are 14 residues in the CDR3. The CDR3 region has the DNA TGTGCCAGTAGTGATCAGGGGCATGGCTACGAGCAGTACTTC. This gives the protein CASSDQGHGYEQYF.

The CDR3 is CASSIAAGAAGELFF. The CDR3 DNA follows: TGTGCCAGTAGTATCGCAGCGGGGGCGGCCGGGGAGCTGTTTTTT. The chain joins TRBV19 to TRBJ2-2; 8 nucleotides align to TRBD2. CDR1 and CDR2 (germline): LNHDA, SQIVND (reference sequence). Unmatched junction bases numbered 6, after V lost 3 bases and J lost 6 bases. The CDR3 extends over 15 amino acids.

This clone was recorded only once. V usage is TRBV24-1 and J usage is TRBJ1-2, with 11 bases lining up with TRBD1. Germline V gene lookup returns CDR1 KGHDR and CDR2 SFDVKD. The V and J ends lost 3 bases and 4 bases, in that order; junction bases with no gene match: 6. The CDR3 sequence is 16 residues long. CDR3 in amino acids: CATSDPGTGGSYGYTF. As DNA, the CDR3 is TGTGCCACCAGTGATCCCGGGACAGGGGGATCCTATGGCTACACCTTC.

J is TRBJ2-3 and V is TRBV2, with D tentatively TRBD2 (7 bases). V shed 0 bases and J shed 6 bases, with 16 bases lying between them. Looked up from germline, CDR1 is SNHLY and CDR2 is FYNNEI. CDR3 length equals 16 residues. Written as DNA, the CDR3 is TGTGCCAGCAGTGAAGCGGGATGGGGGGGCTTGGATACGCAGTATTTT. It encodes CASSEAGWGGLDTQYF.

This chain links TRBV19 with TRBJ1-5; TRBD1 aligns across 9 bases. CDR1 and CDR2 (germline): LNHDA, SQIVND (reference sequence). This CDR3 is 16 amino acids long. V shed 5 bases, J shed 2 bases, and the junction held 7 bases outside the gene matches. DNA of the CDR3: TGTGCCAGTAGTCGAACAGGGGGCGCGGGCAATCAGCCCCAGCATTTT. It is translated as CASSRTGGAGNQPQHF.

In DNA form, the CDR3 reads TGTGCCAGCAGGGGTTTGGGGCTTCAAGATACGCAGTATTTT. Translating gives CASRGLGLQDTQYF. This chain joins TRBV28 and TRBJ2-3; TRBD1 might be the D (5 bases). This CDR3 has 14 amino acids. Germline loops: CDR1 MDHEN, CDR2 SYDVKM. Trimming removed 6 bases from V and 5 bases from J, with 15 bases in between. The complete variable domain, with remaining parts taken from reference TRBV28 and TRBJ2-3, reads DVKVTQSSRYLVKRTGEKVFLECVQDMDHENMFWYRQDPGLGLRLIYFSYDVKMKEKGDIPEGYSVSREKKERFSLILESASTNQTSMYLCASRGLGLQDTQYFGPGTRLTVL.

The rearrangement joins TRBV7-2 to TRBJ1-2, with 8 bases aligning to TRBD1. Unmatched junction bases numbered 8, after V lost 1 base and J lost 7 bases. Looked up from germline, CDR1 is SGHTA and CDR2 is FQGNSA. The CDR3 contains 15 residues. CDR3 DNA: TGTGCCAGCAGCTTAGAAGGAACAGGGGGAGTTGGCTACACCTTC. Its protein is CASSLEGTGGVGYTF.

The chain links TRBV18 to TRBJ1-3; the D is unclear. V lost 6 bases and J 0 bases, leaving 15 bases between the germline ends. CDR1 is KGHSH, CDR2 LQKENI, per germline. The CDR3 is 16 amino acids. CDR3 residues: CASSSIGGTSGNTIYF. CDR3 nucleotide sequence: TGTGCCAGCTCGTCTATTGGCGGAACCTCTGGAAACACCATATATTTT.

This chain links TRBV10-3 with TRBJ1-4, with 9 positions matching TRBD1. V shed 0 bases, J shed 7 bases, and the junction held 3 bases outside the gene matches. The CDR3 consists of 15 residues. Per germline, CDR1 ENHRY and CDR2 SYGVKD. In nucleotides, the CDR3 is TGTGCCATCAGTGAGTCGCGGGACAGGGCTGAAAAACTGTTTTTT. Its protein product is CAISESRDRAEKLFF.

The J gene is TRBJ1-1, the V gene TRBV6-6, with a tentative D call TRBD1 (5 bases). V lost 0 bases and J 4 bases, leaving 9 bases between the germline ends. There are 14 residues in the CDR3. CDR1 is MNHNY, CDR2 SVGAGI, per germline (reference sequence). The CDR3 bases are TGTGCCAGCAGTTACTCTCAGGGTGGCACTGAAGCTTTCTTT. Encoded protein: CASSYSQGGTEAFF.

The gene calls are TRBV5-4 and TRBJ2-1; TRBD2 matches 15 bases. Germline V lookup: CDR1 SGHNT, CDR2 YYREEE (reference sequence). The CDR3 covers 15 residues. Unmatched junction bases numbered 4, after V lost 4 bases and J lost 8 bases. CDR3: CASSRGLAGGDEQFF. The CDR3 nucleotides read TGTGCCAGCAGCCGAGGACTAGCGGGAGGGGATGAGCAGTTCTTC.

CDR3 nucleotides: TGTGCCAGTAGTCCGACAGGGTCCTACAATGAGCAGTTCTTC. This sequence encodes CASSPTGSYNEQFF. The chain links TRBV19 to TRBJ2-1; 7 bases align to TRBD1. This CDR3 is built from 14 residues. Germline V gene sequence: CDR1 LNHDA, CDR2 SQIVND (reference sequence). J gave up 1 base and V 5 bases, and 2 bases lay outside the gene matches.

This clone was seen many times. The chain recombines TRBV5-6 with TRBJ2-1, with 9 bases identical to TRBD2. Germline V CDR1 and CDR2: SGHDT, YYEEEE. CDR3 size: 12 residues. V lost 5 bases to trimming and J lost 6 bases; unmatched junction nucleotides: 0. CDR3 residues: CASRGLANEQFF. The CDR3 bases are TGTGCCAGCAGGGGACTAGCCAATGAGCAGTTCTTC.

The chain has TRBV5-6 and TRBJ2-5; 12 bases match TRBD2. V trimming: 0 bases; J trimming: 5 bases; junction bases outside the gene matches: 2. The CDR3 is made up of 15 amino acids. CDR1 is SGHDT and CDR2 is YYEEEE in the germline V gene. The DNA for the CDR3 is TGTGCCAGCAGCTTGGTGCTAGCGGGAGGGGAGACCCAGTACTTC. This translates into CASSLVLAGGETQYF.

The V call is TRBV14, the J call TRBJ1-1, with D perhaps matching TRBD1 (5 bases). Germline V gene data show CDR1 as SGHDN and CDR2 as FVKESK. Trimming cost V 3 bases and J 4 bases, with 15 bases left between them. The CDR3 sequence is 15 residues long. DNA of the CDR3: TGTGCCAGCAGCCATGTCGGGGGGTTGGGCACTGAAGCTTTCTTT. It yields the protein CASSHVGGLGTEAFF. The full variable domain, rest sourced from reference TRBV14 and TRBJ1-1, is EAGVTQFPSHSVIEKGQTVTLRCDPISGHDNLYWYRRVMGKEIKFLLHFVKESKQDESGMPNNRFLAERTGGTYSTLKVQPAELEDSGVYFCASSHVGGLGTEAFFGQGTRLTVV.

The CDR3 spells CASSPSGGAFNGELFF. CDR3 sequence (DNA): TGTGCCAGCAGCCCGAGCGGGGGGGCCTTCAACGGGGAGCTGTTTTTT. The chain is built from TRBV5-4 and TRBJ2-2, with 10 bases fitting TRBD2. V was clipped by 4 bases and J by 7 bases; unmatched bases: 10. From germline, CDR1 is SGHNT and CDR2 YYREEE (reference sequence). This CDR3 has 16 residues. The full variable domain, in which reference TRBV5-4 and TRBJ2-2 provide the parts outside the CDR3, is ETGVTQSPTHLIKTRGQQVTLRCSSQSGHNTVSWYQQALGQGPQFIFQYYREEENGRGNFPPRFSGLQFPNYSSELNVNALELDDSALYLCASSPSGGAFNGELFFGEGSRLTVL.

The chain couples TRBV2 to TRBJ1-2; D is unclear. CDR1 is SNHLY and CDR2 is FYNNEI in the germline V gene. V gave up 2 bases and J gave up 1 base, with 2 bases separating them. This CDR3 contains 12 residues. The CDR3 DNA follows: TGTGCCAGCAGTGAACGTAACTATGGCTACACCTTC. Amino acid sequence: CASSERNYGYTF.

V gene TRBV27 combines with J gene TRBJ2-5, with D maybe TRBD1 (5 bases). Germline CDR1 reads MNHEY; CDR2 reads SMNVEV (reference sequence). The ends were cut back, 0 bases at V and 4 bases at J, with 18 bases in the middle. The CDR3 is 17 residues long. The CDR3 DNA reads TGTGCCAGCAGTTTATCTTGGACAATCTTAGTCGGAGAGACCCAGTACTTC. Its translation: CASSLSWTILVGETQYF.